Presented here are 13 T cell receptor beta chains from one specimen sequenced in a study of technical replicates of blood from a few donors. TCRdb keeps only in-frame clones here, not all; method: immunoSEQ multiplex PCR. The sample carries about 68,000 clones, nearly 98% recorded once. Material: T cells isolated from PBMCs. The receptors stem from a human donor in good health.

This rearrangement joins TRBV27 to TRBJ1-2, with D possibly matching TRBD1 (5 bases). V was shortened by 0 bases and J by 3 bases, with 5 bases between the two germline ends. The CDR3 loop spans 13 amino acids. Germline lookup yields CDR1 MNHEY and CDR2 SMNVEV (reference sequence). In DNA form, the CDR3 reads TGTGCCAGCAGTTTATCAGGGGACTATGGCTACACCTTC. Protein sequence: CASSLSGDYGYTF.

For the CDR3, the DNA is TGTGCCAGCAGCGAGGCAGGGATGTCCTACGAGCAGTACTTC. Amino acids: CASSEAGMSYEQYF. This chain uses TRBV9 with TRBJ2-7, with D perhaps matching TRBD1 (5 bases). CDR1 is SGDLS, CDR2 YYNGEE, per germline. The CDR3 loop spans 14 amino acids. Trimming stripped 3 bases from V and 1 base from J, with 11 bases between.

The chain has TRBV10-3 and TRBJ2-7, with 9 bases lining up with TRBD1. The CDR3 has 15 amino acids. CDR1 is ENHRY and CDR2 is SYGVKD in the germline V gene. With 2 bases clipped from V and 7 bases from J, the junction kept 9 bases outside the gene matches. The CDR3 nucleotides are TGTGCCATCAGTGAGCCTACACAGGGGGCCTGGGAGCAGTACTTC. Encoded protein: CAISEPTQGAWEQYF.

V gene TRBV28 combines with J gene TRBJ1-1; the D gene is possibly TRBD1 (6 bases). Germline V CDR1 and CDR2: MDHEN, SYDVKM. This CDR3 contains 15 residues. V was cut by 6 bases and J by 0 bases, with 14 bases left in between. CDR3 DNA: TGTGCCAGCAGCAATTGGACAGCTATGAACACTGAAGCTTTCTTT. As protein: CASSNWTAMNTEAFF.

The J gene is TRBJ1-2, the V gene TRBV6-1; perhaps TRBD1 as D (6 bases). The CDR3 spans 15 residues. Trimming cost V 3 bases and J 0 bases, with 11 bases left between them. Germline CDR1 MNHNS, CDR2 SASEGT. CDR3 sequence: CASSDTGPANYGYTF. The CDR3 DNA sequence: TGTGCCAGCAGTGATACAGGGCCAGCTAACTATGGCTACACCTTC.

The V call is TRBV4-1, the J call TRBJ1-2, with 11 bases identical to TRBD1. The CDR3 is 17 residues long. The junction had 12 bases not matched to a gene; V was cut back by 5 bases and J by 4 bases. CDR1 is MGHRA and CDR2 is YSYEKL in the germline V gene. The CDR3 sequence: CASSYQGTGGSFYGYTF. CDR3 DNA sequence: TGCGCCAGCAGCTACCAAGGGACAGGGGGTTCTTTCTATGGCTACACCTTC.

This clone was seen once. This chain connects TRBV7-2 to TRBJ2-5, with TRBD1 identical over 8 bases. Per germline, CDR1 SGHTA and CDR2 FQGNSA. This CDR3 is 15 amino acids long. V shed 4 bases, J shed 4 bases, and the junction held 8 bases outside the gene matches. The CDR3 nucleotides read TGTGCCAGCAGCTCGCCCCAGGGGGCGGGAGAGACCCAGTACTTC. Translating gives CASSSPQGAGETQYF.

V and J are TRBV4-1 and TRBJ1-5; 7 bases align to TRBD1. CDR1 MGHRA and CDR2 YSYEKL come from the germline V gene. This CDR3 region has 17 residues. V lost 0 bases and J lost 3; bases outside the gene matches: 8. The CDR3 DNA reads TGCGCCAGCAGCCAAGATCGCAGCAGGGGGACCAATCAGCCCCAGCATTTT. This translates into CASSQDRSRGTNQPQHF.

The rearrangement uses TRBV5-1 and TRBJ2-3; weak D call: TRBD2 (5 bases). The CDR3 runs to 14 residues. V lost 2 bases and J lost 3, with 10 bases in between. The germline V gene encodes CDR1 SGHRS and CDR2 YFSETQ. The CDR3 loop is CASSFGEMTDTQYF. The CDR3, as DNA: TGCGCCAGCAGCTTCGGGGAGATGACAGATACGCAGTATTTT.

This clone was observed once. V usage is TRBV6-6 and J usage is TRBJ1-1; D perhaps matches TRBD1 (5 bases). V dropped 0 bases and J dropped 8 bases, with 7 bases sitting between them. Looked up from germline, CDR1 is MNHNY and CDR2 is SVGAGI (reference sequence). This CDR3 has 12 amino acids. This chain's CDR3 is CASSYSKGEAFF. The CDR3, as DNA: TGTGCCAGCAGTTACTCAAAGGGGGAAGCTTTCTTT.

The chain recombines TRBV7-9 with TRBJ1-2, with unresolved D. Trimming pared 1 base from V and 4 bases from J, leaving 10 bases between. The CDR3 is 14 amino acids. The V gene's germline CDR1 is SEHNR and CDR2 FQNEAQ (reference sequence). The CDR3 reads CASSLVGPRYGYTF. Here the CDR3 DNA reads TGTGCCAGCAGCTTAGTTGGGCCTCGCTATGGCTACACCTTC.

This sequence joins TRBV6-5 and TRBJ2-7; D perhaps matches TRBD2 (6 bases). Germline CDR1 is MNHEY and CDR2 is SVGAGI. There are 14 residues in the CDR3. V was clipped by 6 bases and J by 0 bases, with 12 bases between them. The CDR3 region is CASSGSGYSYEQYF. The CDR3 DNA is TGTGCCAGCAGCGGTAGCGGATACTCCTACGAGCAGTACTTC.

The CDR3 bases are TGCGCCAGCAGCCCAGGGTCTCATACGTACGAGCAGTACTTC. Translation: CASSPGSHTYEQYF. The rearrangement uses TRBV4-1 and TRBJ2-7; tentatively, D is TRBD1 (5 bases). The germline V and J ends were trimmed by 4 bases and 4 bases, with 14 bases remaining between them. The CDR3 consists of 14 residues. The germline CDR1 and CDR2 sequences are MGHRA and YSYEKL.